A selection of T cell receptor beta chains follows, all from one sample in a study of spatial heterogeneity in lung cancer. TCRdb fed the 5' RACE reads into MiXCR, producing one record per CDR3 protein. The sample lists more than 8,000 distinct CDR3 sequences, under 9% occurring once. The sequences come from PBMCs, collected at surgery. The receptors here all came from a female donor with early-stage non-small cell lung cancer. CDR3s include the opening cysteine and the closing phenylalanine or tryptophan. The D gene is left open where the match is weak. For some rows the clone size is stated as once, few or many, or as a class when expanded; others skip it.

abundance: medium-sized
j_gene: TRBJ2-1
v_gene: TRBV9
d_gene: NA
CDR3nt: TGTGCCAGCAGCGGAGACTACGGAACGAACAATGAGCAGTTCTTC
CDR3aa: CASSGDYGTNNEQFF

abundance: medium-sized
j_gene: TRBJ2-1
v_gene: TRBV2
d_gene: NA
CDR3nt: TGTGCCAGCAGGGTCTCCGAAGAAGAGCAGTTCTTC
CDR3aa: CASRVSEEEQFF

abundance: NA
j_gene: TRBJ1-2
v_gene: TRBV7-9
d_gene: NA
CDR3nt: TGTGCCAGCTGGGCAGGGGAGGCCTATGGCTACACCTTC
CDR3aa: CASWAGEAYGYTF

abundance: many
j_gene: TRBJ2-7
v_gene: TRBV7-3
d_gene: TRBD1
CDR3nt: TGTGCCAGCAGCTTAACTGGGACAGGGGTCCACGAGCAGTACTTC
CDR3aa: CASSLTGTGVHEQYF

abundance: once
j_gene: TRBJ1-4
v_gene: TRBV6-6
d_gene: TRBD1
CDR3nt: TGTGCCAGCGGTCTGGGACAGGGGAATGAAAAACTGTTTTTT
CDR3aa: CASGLGQGNEKLFF

abundance: many
j_gene: TRBJ2-1
v_gene: TRBV18
d_gene: TRBD2
CDR3nt: TGTGCCAGCTCACCAATTAGCGGGGAGCAGTTCTTC
CDR3aa: CASSPISGEQFF

abundance: medium-sized
j_gene: TRBJ2-1
v_gene: TRBV15
d_gene: NA
CDR3nt: TGTGCCACCAGCAGAGATGAGGAGCGGTACAATGAGCAGTTCTTC
CDR3aa: CATSRDEERYNEQFF

abundance: medium-sized
j_gene: TRBJ1-6
v_gene: TRBV9
d_gene: NA
CDR3nt: TGTGCCAGCAGCGGGTATAATTCACCCCTCCACTTT
CDR3aa: CASSGYNSPLHF

abundance: many
j_gene: TRBJ1-2
v_gene: TRBV2
d_gene: NA
CDR3nt: TGTGCCAGCAGTCGGGACCTCCCTGGCGCGACTAACTATGGCTACACCTTC
CDR3aa: CASSRDLPGATNYGYTF

abundance: NA
j_gene: TRBJ2-1
v_gene: TRBV6-1
d_gene: TRBD2
CDR3nt: TGTGCCAGCAGTGAACAGGCTAGCGGGGGTTGGAATGAGCAGTTCTTC
CDR3aa: CASSEQASGGWNEQFF

abundance: medium-sized
j_gene: TRBJ2-1
v_gene: TRBV6-5
d_gene: TRBD2
CDR3nt: TGTGCCAGCAGTCCATTAGCGGGAGGGCGGGGTGAGCAGTTCTTC
CDR3aa: CASSPLAGGRGEQFF

abundance: NA
j_gene: TRBJ2-1
v_gene: TRBV12-3/TRBV12-4
d_gene: NA
CDR3nt: TGTGCCAGCAGTCCACCCCGAACAGGGGACTATGAGCAGTTCTTC
CDR3aa: CASSPPRTGDYEQFF

abundance: NA
j_gene: TRBJ2-2
v_gene: TRBV2
d_gene: TRBD2
CDR3nt: TGTGCCAGCAAAGGGACTAGCGGGAGGAACACCGGGGAGCTGTTTTTT
CDR3aa: CASKGTSGRNTGELFF

abundance: many
j_gene: TRBJ2-2
v_gene: TRBV12-3/TRBV12-4
d_gene: NA
CDR3nt: TGTGCCAGCAGTCCTCTGAGGGTCAGGAGCACCGGGGAGCTGTTTTTT
CDR3aa: CASSPLRVRSTGELFF

abundance: once
j_gene: TRBJ2-5
v_gene: TRBV18
d_gene: NA
CDR3nt: TGTGCCAGCTCACCCGGCTCTTCAGGAGAGACCCAGTACTTC
CDR3aa: CASSPGSSGETQYF

abundance: many
j_gene: TRBJ2-3
v_gene: TRBV29-1
d_gene: TRBD2
CDR3nt: TGCAGCGCCTCAGCGGGATCTAGCACAGATACGCAGTATTTT
CDR3aa: CSASAGSSTDTQYF

abundance: NA
j_gene: TRBJ2-5
v_gene: TRBV5-5
d_gene: NA
CDR3nt: TGTGCCAGCAGCTTGGACGCGACTCTTCAAGAGACCCAGTACTTC
CDR3aa: CASSLDATLQETQYF

abundance: NA
j_gene: TRBJ2-5
v_gene: TRBV7-9
d_gene: NA
CDR3nt: TGTGCCAGCAGCCCCCCCTTATGGGAGGAGACCCAGTACTTC
CDR3aa: CASSPPLWEETQYF

abundance: medium-sized
j_gene: TRBJ2-3
v_gene: TRBV10-3
d_gene: NA
CDR3nt: TGTGCCATCAGCCCGGGGGAGCGTACAGATACGCAGTATTTT
CDR3aa: CAISPGERTDTQYF

abundance: medium-sized
j_gene: TRBJ2-7
v_gene: TRBV27
d_gene: NA
CDR3nt: TGTGCCAGCAGCCCTCGGGAGAGCTTCCGCGAGCAGTACTTC
CDR3aa: CASSPRESFREQYF

abundance: many
j_gene: TRBJ1-1
v_gene: TRBV11-2
d_gene: NA
CDR3nt: TGTGCCAGCAGCTTAGCTCAGAACACTGAAGCTTTCTTT
CDR3aa: CASSLAQNTEAFF

abundance: many
j_gene: TRBJ2-5
v_gene: TRBV27
d_gene: NA
CDR3nt: TGTGCCAGCAGTTTCCTCGGGGGCGTAAGGGAGACCCAGTACTTC
CDR3aa: CASSFLGGVRETQYF

abundance: few
j_gene: TRBJ2-7
v_gene: TRBV5-1
d_gene: TRBD1
CDR3nt: TGCGCCAGCAGCTTCCTCCCAGGGGGCGCCTACGAGCAGTACTTC
CDR3aa: CASSFLPGGAYEQYF

abundance: few
j_gene: TRBJ1-2
v_gene: TRBV7-2
d_gene: NA
CDR3nt: TGTGCCAGCAGCCCGTTGAGGGGCTCGCAGGGCTACACCTTC
CDR3aa: CASSPLRGSQGYTF

abundance: many
j_gene: TRBJ2-2
v_gene: TRBV6-1
d_gene: TRBD2
CDR3nt: TGTGCCAGCAGTACTAGCGCCGGGGAGCTGTTTTTT
CDR3aa: CASSTSAGELFF

abundance: medium-sized
j_gene: TRBJ2-7
v_gene: TRBV28
d_gene: NA
CDR3nt: TGTGCCAGCAGGAGGATGGGGGTGGGATCGGTTCGGCAGTACTTC
CDR3aa: CASRRMGVGSVRQYF

abundance: large
j_gene: TRBJ2-1
v_gene: TRBV27
d_gene: TRBD2
CDR3nt: TGTGCCAGCAGTTTATCCGGGAGGTTCAATGAGCAGTTCTTC
CDR3aa: CASSLSGRFNEQFF

abundance: many
j_gene: TRBJ2-1
v_gene: TRBV4-2
d_gene: NA
CDR3nt: TGTGCCAGCAGCCAAGAACTCAGCTGGGGGCCTAATTCCTACAATGAGCAGTTCTTC
CDR3aa: CASSQELSWGPNSYNEQFF

abundance: many
j_gene: TRBJ1-2
v_gene: TRBV18
d_gene: NA
CDR3nt: TGTGCCAGCTCACCAACTGATACAGCTACTTATGGCTACACCTTC
CDR3aa: CASSPTDTATYGYTF

abundance: medium-sized
j_gene: TRBJ2-1
v_gene: TRBV20-1
d_gene: TRBD2
CDR3nt: TGCAGTGCTAGTTTTCCCGCGGGAGTCGTAGGAGAGCAGTTCTTC
CDR3aa: CSASFPAGVVGEQFF

abundance: few
j_gene: TRBJ2-5
v_gene: TRBV11-2
d_gene: TRBD1
CDR3nt: TGTGCCAGCAGCGCCGCAGGACAGGGGGCAGGAGAGACCCAGTACTTC
CDR3aa: CASSAAGQGAGETQYF

abundance: medium-sized
j_gene: TRBJ2-7
v_gene: TRBV3-1
d_gene: NA
CDR3nt: TGTGCCAGCAGCCAAGATCCAGGAAGGCAGAACGAGCAGTACTTC
CDR3aa: CASSQDPGRQNEQYF

abundance: many
j_gene: TRBJ2-7
v_gene: TRBV11-2
d_gene: NA
CDR3nt: TGTGCCAGCAGCTTAGGTAACGTTGGGGGATACGAGCAGTACTTC
CDR3aa: CASSLGNVGGYEQYF

abundance: NA
j_gene: TRBJ1-1
v_gene: TRBV10-1
d_gene: TRBD1
CDR3nt: TGCGCCAGCAGTAAGACAGGGGGACAATTTGAAGCTTTCTTT
CDR3aa: CASSKTGGQFEAFF

abundance: many
j_gene: TRBJ2-6
v_gene: TRBV5-4
d_gene: NA
CDR3nt: TGTGCCAGCAGCTTGGCCTTTACTCCTGGGGCCAACGTCCTGACTTTC
CDR3aa: CASSLAFTPGANVLTF

abundance: few
j_gene: TRBJ2-2
v_gene: TRBV14
d_gene: TRBD1
CDR3nt: TGTGCCAGCAGCCAAGGGACAGGGGGCACCGGGGAGCTGTTTTTT
CDR3aa: CASSQGTGGTGELFF

abundance: medium-sized
j_gene: TRBJ1-2
v_gene: TRBV7-2
d_gene: NA
CDR3nt: TGTGCCAGCAGCTTAGGGGGGACACAAGCTAACTATGGCTACACCTTC
CDR3aa: CASSLGGTQANYGYTF

abundance: many
j_gene: TRBJ1-1
v_gene: TRBV5-5
d_gene: NA
CDR3nt: TGTGCCAGCAGCTTGAGGCAGATGAACACTGAAGCTTTCTTT
CDR3aa: CASSLRQMNTEAFF

abundance: many
j_gene: TRBJ2-7
v_gene: TRBV29-1
d_gene: NA
CDR3nt: TGCAGCGTTGTCGGAGTTTCCTACGAGCAGTACTTC
CDR3aa: CSVVGVSYEQYF

abundance: medium-sized
j_gene: TRBJ2-7
v_gene: TRBV6-2/TRBV6-3
d_gene: TRBD2
CDR3nt: TGTGCCAGCAAACTAGCGGGAACCTACGAGCAGTACTTC
CDR3aa: CASKLAGTYEQYF

abundance: many
j_gene: TRBJ2-1
v_gene: TRBV19
d_gene: NA
CDR3nt: TGTGCCAGTAGTATTTCCCTACGCTCCTACAATGAGCAGTTCTTC
CDR3aa: CASSISLRSYNEQFF

abundance: few
j_gene: TRBJ1-1
v_gene: TRBV29-1
d_gene: NA
CDR3nt: TGCAGCGTGGGAATCGGACAGACGAACACTGAAGCTTTCTTT
CDR3aa: CSVGIGQTNTEAFF

abundance: few
j_gene: TRBJ1-4
v_gene: TRBV2
d_gene: NA
CDR3nt: TGTGCCAGCAGTGAATGGGGGGCAACTAATGAAAAACTGTTTTTT
CDR3aa: CASSEWGATNEKLFF

abundance: many
j_gene: TRBJ2-1
v_gene: TRBV9
d_gene: NA
CDR3nt: TGTGCCAGCAGCGTAGGGCAGGGGACGTACAATGAGCAGTTCTTC
CDR3aa: CASSVGQGTYNEQFF

abundance: few
j_gene: TRBJ2-3
v_gene: TRBV19
d_gene: NA
CDR3nt: TGTGCCAGTAGTATCTTGGAGGACGTGAATACGCAGTATTTT
CDR3aa: CASSILEDVNTQYF

abundance: medium-sized
j_gene: TRBJ2-7
v_gene: TRBV6-5
d_gene: NA
CDR3nt: TGTGCCAGCAGGGACAGCGCCTACGAGCAGTACTTC
CDR3aa: CASRDSAYEQYF

abundance: NA
j_gene: TRBJ2-2
v_gene: TRBV5-4
d_gene: NA
CDR3nt: TGTGCCAGCAGCCCGCTTAGGGGCAGGGAGACCGGGGAGCTGTTTTTT
CDR3aa: CASSPLRGRETGELFF

abundance: medium-sized
j_gene: TRBJ2-1
v_gene: TRBV11-2
d_gene: TRBD2
CDR3nt: TGTGCCAGCAGCCAACAAAGGGACGGGACTAGCGGGAGCTCTTCCTACAATGAGCAGTTCTTC
CDR3aa: CASSQQRDGTSGSSSYNEQFF

abundance: medium-sized
j_gene: TRBJ1-1
v_gene: TRBV6-1
d_gene: NA
CDR3nt: TGTGCCAGCAGTGAAGCGGAGGGCAGGAGAGGGGCTTTCTTT
CDR3aa: CASSEAEGRRGAFF